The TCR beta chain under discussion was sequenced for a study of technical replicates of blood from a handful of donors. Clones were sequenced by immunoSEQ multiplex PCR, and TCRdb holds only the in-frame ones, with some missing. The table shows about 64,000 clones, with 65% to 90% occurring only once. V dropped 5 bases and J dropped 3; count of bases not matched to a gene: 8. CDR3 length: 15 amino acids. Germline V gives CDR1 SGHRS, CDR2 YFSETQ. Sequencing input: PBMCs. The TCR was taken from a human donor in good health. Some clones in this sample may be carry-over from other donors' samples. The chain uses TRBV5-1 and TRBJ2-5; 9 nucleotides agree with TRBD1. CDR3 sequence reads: CASSNPQGAEETQYF. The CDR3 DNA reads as TGCGCCAGCAGTAACCCACAGGGGGCGGAAGAGACCCAGTACTTC.